A single sample is the source of the 29 T cell receptor beta chains below, sequenced in a study of shared clonotypes between healthy human individuals. The repertoire was sequenced with immunoSEQ multiplex PCR; TCRdb's copy has only in-frame clones and lacks some. This table holds more than 900,000 clones, approximately 78% found once. The sequenced material came from memory CD4+ T cells from PBMCs. Noted subset: CD45RA-negative fraction. Every receptor here comes from a man aged 18 to 35 in good health. Some clones in this sample may be carry-over from other donors' samples.

The chain couples TRBV11-2 to TRBJ2-7; tentatively, D is TRBD2 (6 bases). This CDR3 has 14 amino acids. CDR1 is SGHAT and CDR2 is FQNNGV in the germline V gene. Trimming removed 6 bases at V and 4 bases at J, with 16 bases between. The CDR3 sequence is CASRSGLLAYEQYF. The CDR3 DNA follows: TGTGCCAGCAGATCGGGACTCCTCGCATACGAGCAGTACTTC.

The chain recombines TRBV6-5 with TRBJ2-7; 8 nucleotides agree with TRBD1. The V gene's germline CDR1 is MNHEY and CDR2 SVGAGI. The CDR3 loop spans 15 amino acids. The V segment lost 6 bases and the J segment 1 base; nucleotides outside the gene matches: 8. The CDR3 reads CASRKDRGSSYEQYF. The CDR3 region has the DNA TGTGCCAGCAGGAAAGACAGGGGATCATCCTACGAGCAGTACTTC.

The chain joins TRBV5-1 to TRBJ2-2, with D possibly called TRBD1 or TRBD2 (5 bases each). CDR3 length equals 16 residues. Trimming pared 5 bases from V and 0 bases from J, leaving 14 bases between. Germline V gene sequence: CDR1 SGHRS, CDR2 YFSETQ. CDR3 residues: CASRGTGKANTGELFF. The CDR3 nucleotides are TGCGCCAGCAGGGGGACGGGAAAAGCGAACACCGGGGAGCTGTTTTTT. The whole variable domain, filled in from reference TRBV5-1 and TRBJ2-2, reads KAGVTQTPRYLIKTRGQQVTLSCSPISGHRSVSWYQQTPGQGLQFLFEYFSETQRNKGNFPGRFSGRQFSNSRSEMNVSTLELGDSALYLCASRGTGKANTGELFFGEGSRLTVL.

The chain combines TRBV28 with TRBJ1-5, with a weak D call TRBD1 (5 bases). The V end lost 2 bases, the J end lost 5 bases, and 7 bases lay between the germline ends. This CDR3 comprises 13 residues. Germline V gene sequence: CDR1 MDHEN, CDR2 SYDVKM. The CDR3 loop reads CASSLAGDQPQHF. As DNA, the CDR3 is TGTGCCAGCAGTTTAGCGGGGGATCAGCCCCAGCATTTT.

The J gene is TRBJ2-7, the V gene TRBV11-1, with 14 bases that match TRBD2. V was pared by 5 bases and J by 3 bases, with 3 bases of the junction left unmatched. The germline V gene has CDR1 SGHAT and CDR2 FQDESV (reference sequence). This CDR3 has 15 amino acids. CDR3 coding DNA: TGTGCCAGCAGCCCCGGACTAGCGGGAGGCTACGAGCAGTACTTC. Its protein product is CASSPGLAGGYEQYF.

A word on this clone: The sample contains more than one DNA sequence encoding this CDR3. This rearrangement joins TRBV28 to TRBJ2-7; D is unclear. The CDR3 totals 11 residues. Trimming left V 3 bases short and J 7 bases short, with 7 bases between. Germline assignment: CDR1 MDHEN and CDR2 SYDVKM. In DNA, the CDR3 is TGTGCCAGCAGTTTTGAGAGGGAGCAGTACTTC. Its protein product is CASSFEREQYF.

The chain joins TRBV7-2 to TRBJ2-2; 9 bases agree with TRBD2. Per the germline V gene, CDR1 is SGHTA and CDR2 is FQGNSA. CDR3 size: 15 residues. V dropped 3 bases and J dropped 4; count of bases not matched to a gene: 3. The CDR3 DNA sequence: TGTGCCAGCAGCTTGGGACTAGCTCCCACCGGGGAGCTGTTTTTT. It translates to CASSLGLAPTGELFF.

This clone was counted ten times or more. One end of the junction does not line up with germline, which may come from a read error. The chain has TRBV30 and TRBJ1-5, with D maybe TRBD1 (6 bases). Germline V gene sequence: CDR1 GTSNPN, CDR2 SVGIG (reference sequence). The CDR3 is made up of 14 amino acids. CDR3 bases: TGTGCCTGGAGTACCGGGACACTAAATCGGCCCCAGCATTTT. This translates into CAWSTGTLNRPQHF.

The chain is built from TRBV27 and TRBJ2-3; perhaps TRBD2 as D (6 bases). V lost 3 bases and J 3 bases, leaving 13 bases between the germline ends. The CDR3 loop spans 15 amino acids. Germline assignment: CDR1 MNHEY and CDR2 SMNVEV (reference sequence). As DNA, the CDR3 is TGTGCCAGCAGTTTGTGGGAGGTAGCGACAGATACGCAGTATTTT. Its translation is CASSLWEVATDTQYF.

This clone was seen once. The chain couples TRBV7-3 to TRBJ2-7, with 10 bases matching TRBD2. The V gene's germline CDR1 is SGHTA and CDR2 FQGTGA. Trimming cost V 2 bases and J 4 bases; bases outside gene matches: 8. The CDR3 spans 16 residues. CDR3 region: CASSLQASGSEYEQYF. CDR3 sequence (DNA): TGTGCCAGCAGCTTACAGGCTAGCGGGAGTGAATACGAGCAGTACTTC.

CDR3 amino acids: CASRNGREYTYEQYF. DNA of the CDR3: TGTGCCAGCAGGAACGGGCGGGAGTACACCTACGAGCAGTACTTC. This rearrangement joins TRBV6-5 to TRBJ2-7; 7 bases fit TRBD2. The length of the CDR3 is 15 residues. CDR1 and CDR2 (germline): MNHEY, SVGAGI. V was pared by 6 bases and J by 2 bases, with 10 bases of the junction left unmatched.

This chain joins TRBV11-2 and TRBJ2-3; D unresolved. From germline, CDR1 is SGHAT and CDR2 FQNNGV. The CDR3 length is 13 residues. V lost 5 bases and J 2 bases, leaving 8 bases between the germline ends. CDR3 nucleotides: TGTGCCAGCAGCCCGGGCAACACAGATACGCAGTATTTT. Its protein product is CASSPGNTDTQYF.

The gene calls are TRBV4-3 and TRBJ1-2, with D perhaps TRBD1 (6 bases). The germline V gene encodes CDR1 LGHNA and CDR2 YSLEER. Deletions cut 4 bases from V and 8 bases from J, with 14 bases between. This CDR3 comprises 13 residues. CDR3 DNA: TGCGCCAGCAGCCCGGGGGGCGCTTCGGGCTACACCTTC. Protein: CASSPGGASGYTF.

V usage is TRBV20-1 and J usage is TRBJ2-1, with D tentatively TRBD2 (5 bases). Trimming removed 3 bases from V and 12 bases from J, with 12 bases in between. The CDR3 is made up of 11 amino acids. Germline CDR1 DFQATT, CDR2 SNEGSKA (reference sequence). CDR3 in amino acids: CSASSRDRQFF. As DNA, the CDR3 is TGCAGTGCTAGTTCGAGGGATAGGCAGTTCTTC.

The CDR3 DNA follows: TGTGCCAGCAGCTATAGAGCCGGGACTAGCGCTTACAATGAGCAGTTCTTC. The encoded protein is CASSYRAGTSAYNEQFF. The rearrangement joins TRBV5-6 to TRBJ2-1; 10 bases line up with TRBD2. The CDR3 is 17 residues long. V shed 3 bases, J shed 4 bases, and the junction held 10 bases outside the gene matches. CDR1 is SGHDT and CDR2 is YYEEEE in the germline V gene.

This clone was observed a handful of times. This sequence joins TRBV5-1 and TRBJ1-1, with D tentatively TRBD1 (5 bases). The ends were cut back, 4 bases at V and 5 bases at J, with 12 bases in the middle. Germline V gene data show CDR1 as SGHRS and CDR2 as YFSETQ. The CDR3 spans 13 residues. The CDR3 DNA is TGCGCCAGCAGCCCCCGGGGCCCTACTGAAGCTTTCTTT. Translated, it gives CASSPRGPTEAFF. The whole variable domain, filled in from reference TRBV5-1 and TRBJ1-1, reads KAGVTQTPRYLIKTRGQQVTLSCSPISGHRSVSWYQQTPGQGLQFLFEYFSETQRNKGNFPGRFSGRQFSNSRSEMNVSTLELGDSALYLCASSPRGPTEAFFGQGTRLTVV.

Turning to this clone: One base away lies a much larger clone, so this may be a sequencing read error. The chain links TRBV13 to TRBJ2-7, with unresolved D. The CDR3 extends over 12 amino acids. Germline loops: CDR1 PRHDT, CDR2 FYEKMQ (reference sequence). Trimming shortened V by 4 bases and J by 8 bases, and 12 bases separated the two germline ends. CDR3 sequence (DNA): TGTGCCAGCAGCTCCCAAAAGTACCAGCAGTACTTC. It translates to CASSSQKYQQYF.

The CDR3 loop is CASRFLGEPPETQYF. DNA for the CDR3: TGTGCCAGCAGGTTCCTAGGCGAGCCGCCGGAGACCCAGTACTTC. The chain carries TRBV2 and TRBJ2-5, with D uncertain. The V gene's germline CDR1 is SNHLY and CDR2 FYNNEI. The CDR3 covers 15 residues. V shed 6 bases and J shed 5 bases, with 19 bases lying between them.

The CDR3 DNA reads TGCAGCGTTGAAAGGTACGGGACTAGCGGGAGACCGGGTGAGCAGTTCTTC. Its protein product is CSVERYGTSGRPGEQFF. This chain joins TRBV29-1 and TRBJ2-1; 14 nucleotides agree with TRBD2. Germline V gives CDR1 SQVTM, CDR2 ANQGSEA. V lost 2 bases to trimming and J lost 9 bases; unmatched junction nucleotides: 12. The CDR3 has 17 residues.

This chain links TRBV5-8 with TRBJ2-5, with a tentative D call TRBD2 (6 bases). There are 15 residues in the CDR3. Looked up from germline, CDR1 is SGHTS and CDR2 is YDEGEE. V shed 4 bases and J shed 4 bases, with 17 bases lying between them. In DNA, the CDR3 is TGTGCCAGCAGCCCTGGGACGGGGAGGCCAGAGACCCAGTACTTC. It encodes CASSPGTGRPETQYF. The entire variable domain, with the rest obtained from reference TRBV5-8 and TRBJ2-5, is as follows: EAGVTQSPTHLIKTRGQQATLRCSPISGHTSVYWYQQALGLGLQFLLWYDEGEERNRGNFPPRFSGRQFPNYSSELNVNALELEDSALYLCASSPGTGRPETQYFGPGTRLLVL.

The chain recombines TRBV28 with TRBJ2-7; TRBD2 might be the D (5 bases). Germline values: CDR1 MDHEN, CDR2 SYDVKM. This CDR3 spans 14 amino acids. Trimming took 1 base from V and 0 from J, leaving 7 bases between them. CDR3 sequence (DNA): TGTGCCAGCAGTTTATTTGCGGGCTCCTACGAGCAGTACTTC. This codes for CASSLFAGSYEQYF. Combining the CDR3 with reference TRBV28 and TRBJ2-7 gives the whole variable domain DVKVTQSSRYLVKRTGEKVFLECVQDMDHENMFWYRQDPGLGLRLIYFSYDVKMKEKGDIPEGYSVSREKKERFSLILESASTNQTSMYLCASSLFAGSYEQYFGPGTRLTVT.

This sequence joins TRBV9 and TRBJ2-3; D unclear. The germline V and J ends were trimmed by 0 bases and 6 bases, with 5 bases remaining between them. The CDR3 totals 12 residues. Germline CDR1 and CDR2: SGDLS and YYNGEE. The CDR3 is CASSVELDTQYF. The CDR3 region has the DNA TGTGCCAGCAGCGTAGAACTCGATACGCAGTATTTT.

The chain combines TRBV5-1 with TRBJ2-1, with D possibly being TRBD2 (6 bases). V was trimmed by 3 bases and J by 3 bases, leaving 13 bases between them. This CDR3 contains 15 residues. CDR1 SGHRS and CDR2 YFSETQ come from the germline V gene. The CDR3, as DNA: TGCGCCAGCAGCTCGACTAGGGTTGGCTACAATGAGCAGTTCTTC. Translation gives CASSSTRVGYNEQFF.

The chain recombines TRBV4-3 with TRBJ2-4; D is uncertain. Deletions cut 5 bases from V and 6 bases from J, with 11 bases between. This CDR3 has 13 residues. Germline V gene lookup returns CDR1 LGHNA and CDR2 YSLEER. CDR3 sequence reads: CASSAHGSNIQYF. The CDR3 bases are TGCGCCAGCAGCGCCCATGGCTCAAACATTCAGTACTTC.

CDR3 nucleotide sequence: TGTGCCAGCAGTTTAACAGGGGGCGCGGGAGCTTTCTTT. This encodes CASSLTGGAGAFF. The chain joins TRBV28 to TRBJ1-1, with 9 bases lining up with TRBD1. The CDR3 contains 13 residues. The ends lost 2 bases at V and 10 bases at J; junction bases unmatched: 5. Germline V gene data show CDR1 as MDHEN and CDR2 as SYDVKM.

V usage is TRBV6-5 and J usage is TRBJ2-3; 10 bases map to TRBD1. CDR1 is MNHEY and CDR2 is SVGAGI in the germline V gene. After removal of 10 bases from V and 3 bases from J, the junction contained 7 bases not matched to a gene. The CDR3 is 14 amino acids. Here the CDR3 DNA reads TGTGCCATCTCCCGGGACAGGGGAACAGATACGCAGTATTTT. It is translated as CAISRDRGTDTQYF.

The V call is TRBV7-9, the J call TRBJ2-1; D is ambiguous. CDR3 length: 12 amino acids. Germline V lookup: CDR1 SEHNR, CDR2 FQNEAQ (reference sequence). V was pared by 6 bases and J by 10 bases, with 13 bases between. The CDR3 spells CASRDLPEEQFF. CDR3 bases: TGTGCCAGCAGGGACCTCCCAGAAGAGCAGTTCTTC.

The chain carries TRBV10-1 and TRBJ1-2; weak D call: TRBD1 (6 bases). The germline CDR1 and CDR2 sequences are WNHNN and SYGVQD (reference sequence). V lost 10 bases, J lost 0 bases, and 21 bases lay in between. The CDR3 consists of 16 residues. CDR3 bases: TGCGCCACCAGACCGATAACAGGGCGAACTAACTATGGCTACACCTTC. This translates into CATRPITGRTNYGYTF.

The rearrangement uses TRBV29-1 and TRBJ2-7; tentatively, D is TRBD1 (6 bases). With 4 bases removed from V and 3 bases from J, the gap between germline ends came to 10 bases. CDR3 size: 12 residues. CDR1 SQVTM and CDR2 ANQGSEA come from the germline V gene. In DNA form, the CDR3 reads TGCAGCGTTGGATTCAGGGGCTACGAGCAGTACTTC. Translated: CSVGFRGYEQYF.